This TCR beta chain emerged from a study of shared clonotypes between healthy human individuals. Participating donors were healthy, HIV-negative adults free of recent acute infections or vaccinations. The V gene lost 0 bases and the J gene lost 1 base, with 9 bases spanning the gap. The CDR3 sequence is 15 residues long. Germline CDR1 reads MNHEY; CDR2 reads SVGAGI. Every subset had its genomic DNA shared out evenly among several immunoSEQ plates. Here immunoSEQ multiplex PCR was the method, and the copy in TCRdb shows in-frame clones only, minus some. The sample holds about 490,000 clones, over 70% seen once.

The TCR was taken from a woman aged 40 to 50 in good health. Some clones in this sample may be carry-over from other donors' samples. The chain recombines TRBV6-5 with TRBJ1-1; a weak D match, TRBD1 (5 bases). What was sequenced was PBMCs. CDR3 nucleotides: TGTGCCAGCAGTTACTCGGGCGGGACGAACACTGAAGCTTTCTTT. Protein: CASSYSGGTNTEAFF.